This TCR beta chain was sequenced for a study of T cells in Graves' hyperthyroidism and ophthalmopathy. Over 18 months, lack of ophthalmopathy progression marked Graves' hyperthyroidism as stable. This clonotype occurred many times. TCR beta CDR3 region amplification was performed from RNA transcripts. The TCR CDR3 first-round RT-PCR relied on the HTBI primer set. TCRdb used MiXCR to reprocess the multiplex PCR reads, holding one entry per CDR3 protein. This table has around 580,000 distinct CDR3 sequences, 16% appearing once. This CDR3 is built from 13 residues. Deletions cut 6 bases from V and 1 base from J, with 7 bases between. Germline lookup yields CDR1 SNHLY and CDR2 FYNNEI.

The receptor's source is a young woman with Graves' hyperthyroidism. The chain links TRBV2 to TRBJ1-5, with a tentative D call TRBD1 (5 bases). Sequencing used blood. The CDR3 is CASRGRSNQPQHF. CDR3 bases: TGTGCCAGCAGGGGACGGAGCAATCAGCCCCAGCATTTT.